This entry lists 5 T cell receptor beta chains sequenced from one sample in a study of spatial heterogeneity in lung cancer. TCRdb processed the 5' RACE reads anew with MiXCR; each CDR3 protein has one entry. The table shows roughly 19,000 distinct CDR3 sequences, with about 6.1% occurring only once. These receptors have no identified antigens. Time point indicated: sample taken at primary tumor resection. Study observations and caveats: Expanded alpha and beta TCR counts within tumors tracked tumor mutation counts.

This specimen consisted of lung tumor tissue, obtained at surgery. All receptors derive from a female donor with early-stage non-small cell lung cancer.

By share, this clonotype counts as medium-sized. This beta chain is an unintended read in a library built for alpha chains; its size means little. In nucleotides, the CDR3 is TGTGCCAGCAGTTCCTCAGACCAGACGGCTGAAGCTTTCTTT. This sequence encodes CASSSSDQTAEAFF. The gene calls are TRBV28 and TRBJ1-1; no clear D. From germline, CDR1 is MDHEN and CDR2 SYDVKM. V gave up 4 bases and J gave up 6 bases, with 15 bases separating them. This CDR3 is 14 amino acids long.

This clonotype came up many times. This beta chain is a stray sequence in a library constructed for alpha chains; its clone size is not meaningful. The chain carries TRBV20-1 and TRBJ2-1; no reliable D call. Germline CDR1 is DFQATT and CDR2 is SNEGSKA (reference sequence). The V gene lost 0 bases and the J gene lost 7 bases, with 16 bases spanning the gap. CDR3 length: 15 amino acids. The CDR3: CSARDPGRGRNEQFF. Written as DNA, the CDR3 is TGCAGTGCTAGAGATCCCGGCCGCGGTCGGAATGAGCAGTTCTTC.

This clonotype came up a few times. Because the library targeted alpha chains, this beta chain is an off-target read whose size means little. The chain is built from TRBV14 and TRBJ2-5; D not certain. This CDR3 is built from 14 residues. V was shortened by 4 bases and J by 5 bases, with 14 bases between the two germline ends. Germline assignment: CDR1 SGHDN and CDR2 FVKESK. Written as DNA, the CDR3 is TGTGCCAGCAGCCGCCAGACACTGGGGGAGACCCAGTACTTC. Residues: CASSRQTLGETQYF.

Concerning this clonotype: In a library made to pick up alpha chains, this beta chain is a stray read with a size that means little. This sequence joins TRBV2 and TRBJ2-7; 7 bases line up with TRBD1. This CDR3 contains 12 residues. Germline CDR1 and CDR2: SNHLY and FYNNEI. The V and J ends lost 8 bases and 4 bases, in that order; junction bases with no gene match: 5. The CDR3 DNA is TGTGCCAGCGGGGAACAGGGGTACGAGCAGTACTTC. This encodes CASGEQGYEQYF.

This clonotype was detected many times. This beta chain is a stray read from a library made for alpha chains; its abundance is not meaningful. The chain recombines TRBV5-6 with TRBJ1-1; 12 bases map to TRBD1. Germline CDR1 is SGHDT and CDR2 is YYEEEE. This CDR3 spans 14 amino acids. The J segment lost 6 bases and the V segment lost 1 base, leaving 1 base of the junction unmatched. The CDR3 loop is CASSLRDRGPEAFF. The DNA for the CDR3 is TGTGCCAGCAGCTTGCGGGACAGGGGGCCTGAAGCTTTCTTT.